A single sample gave rise to the 15 T cell receptor beta chains below, sequenced in a study of T-cell memory formation after mild COVID-19. TCRdb redid the calling of the 5' RACE reads with MiXCR, one entry per CDR3 protein. This sample has about 620,000 distinct CDR3 sequences; about a sixth occur once, and the top ten carry approximately 12%. The sample consisted of PBMCs or a T cell subset sorted from them (not recorded which). The receptors originated from an adult woman who had mild COVID-19 (a few samples of this study predate the infection). Cell type and time point are not known.

The chain couples TRBV6-7 to TRBJ2-3; the D gene is possibly TRBD2 (7 bases). TRBV6-7 is designated an ORF whose function remains uncertain. The V and J ends lost 2 bases and 0 bases respectively, with 9 bases between them. CDR3 length: 15 residues. CDR3 bases: TGTGCCAGCAGTTACGCGGGGGCGAGCACAGATACGCAGTATTTT. Amino acids: CASSYAGASTDTQYF.

The chain is built from TRBV6-6 and TRBJ2-7, with 9 bases identical to TRBD1. V shed 6 bases, J shed 3 bases, and the junction held 6 bases outside the gene matches. This CDR3 comprises 14 residues. Germline V gene lookup returns CDR1 MNHNY and CDR2 SVGAGI (reference sequence). The CDR3 DNA is TGTGCCAGCAGGCCCGGGACAGGGTACTACGAGCAGTACTTC. Amino acids: CASRPGTGYYEQYF.

The chain couples TRBV2 to TRBJ1-1; no clear D. The CDR3 is 13 amino acids. CDR1 is SNHLY, CDR2 FYNNEI, per germline. The V end was cut by 4 bases, the J end by 0 bases, with 6 bases between. CDR3 sequence: CASSVVMNTEAFF. CDR3 nucleotides: TGTGCCAGCAGTGTAGTGATGAACACTGAAGCTTTCTTT.

The V and J genes are TRBV5-6 and TRBJ2-3; TRBD1 might be the D (6 bases). In germline, CDR1 is SGHDT, CDR2 YYEEEE. The CDR3 is 14 amino acids. Trimming shortened V by 5 bases and J by 4 bases, and 14 bases separated the two germline ends. The CDR3 protein is CASSTGIGADTQYF. In DNA form, the CDR3 reads TGTGCCAGCAGTACAGGGATTGGCGCAGATACGCAGTATTTT.

In this sample, this clonotype turned up a few times. V gene TRBV20-1 combines with J gene TRBJ2-7, with 9 nucleotides matching TRBD2. CDR1 is DFQATT and CDR2 is SNEGSKA in the germline V gene (reference sequence). The J segment lost 2 bases and the V segment lost 2 bases, leaving 16 bases of the junction unmatched. The CDR3 sequence is 18 residues long. Here the CDR3 DNA reads TGCAGTGCTAGAAGCCGATACACTGGACTAGCGCCCACCTACGAGCAGTACTTC. This codes for CSARSRYTGLAPTYEQYF.

This chain joins TRBV12-3 or TRBV12-4 and TRBJ1-2, with D perhaps TRBD1 (5 bases). The V gene lost 7 bases and the J gene lost 6 bases, with 12 bases spanning the gap. The length of the CDR3 is 12 residues. CDR3 bases: TGTGCCAGCATCAAGGGGAGGAATGGCTACACCTTC. Translating it yields CASIKGRNGYTF.

The chain couples TRBV20-1 to TRBJ1-2; 8 bases are a match to TRBD1. Unmatched junction bases numbered 14, after V lost 3 bases and J lost 8 bases. The germline gives CDR1 DFQATT, CDR2 SNEGSKA (reference sequence). This CDR3 spans 15 amino acids. This CDR3 is CSARDGTGNREGYTF. The CDR3 DNA is TGCAGTGCTAGGGATGGGACAGGCAACCGGGAGGGCTACACCTTC.

The chain joins TRBV29-1 to TRBJ1-1, with 8 positions matching TRBD1. The CDR3 has 14 residues. Germline CDR1 reads SQVTM; CDR2 reads ANQGSEA. Trimming cost V 7 bases and J 3 bases; bases outside gene matches: 10. The CDR3 is CSAWTGPGDTEAFF. CDR3 sequence (DNA): TGCAGCGCCTGGACAGGGCCAGGGGACACTGAAGCTTTCTTT.

V is TRBV7-9 and J is TRBJ2-7; TRBD2 aligns across 13 bases. With 5 bases clipped from V and 3 bases from J, the junction kept 7 bases outside the gene matches. This CDR3 region has 16 residues. CDR1 is SEHNR, CDR2 FQNEAQ, per germline (reference sequence). As DNA, the CDR3 is TGTGCCAGCAGCCCAGGACTAGCGGGAGAAGGCTACGAGCAGTACTTC. Its protein product is CASSPGLAGEGYEQYF. The full variable domain, completed using reference TRBV7-9 and TRBJ2-7, is DTGVSQNPRHKITKRGQNVTFRCDPISEHNRLYWYRQTLGQGPEFLTYFQNEAQLEKSRLLSDRFSAERPKGSFSTLEIQRTEQGDSAMYLCASSPGLAGEGYEQYFGPGTRLTVT.

This clonotype came up a few times. CDR3 amino acids: CASSVVPRPGAGNYGYTF. The CDR3 DNA sequence: TGTGCCAGCAGCGTAGTTCCCCGGCCGGGGGCAGGGAACTATGGCTACACCTTC. The chain couples TRBV9 to TRBJ1-2; perhaps TRBD1 as D (6 bases). This CDR3 contains 18 residues. V lost 0 bases and J 2 bases, leaving 20 bases between the germline ends. CDR1 is SGDLS and CDR2 is YYNGEE in the germline V gene.

This clonotype was seen at least ten times. The chain links TRBV12-3 or TRBV12-4 to TRBJ2-4; no firm D call. V lost 6 bases and J lost 7, with 16 bases in between. The CDR3 runs 14 residues. The CDR3 is CASRKDVGYNIQYF. CDR3 DNA: TGTGCCAGCAGGAAAGATGTGGGGTACAACATTCAGTACTTC.

This chain connects TRBV28 to TRBJ2-7, with 9 bases lining up with TRBD1. J lost 6 bases, V lost 5 bases, and 8 bases had no gene match. CDR1 MDHEN and CDR2 SYDVKM come from the germline V gene. The CDR3 runs to 14 residues. As DNA, the CDR3 is TGTGCCAGCAGTCCGCGACAGGGGGACGTCGAGCAGTACTTC. Its translation: CASSPRQGDVEQYF.

Only a few counts were recorded for this clonotype. The rearrangement links TRBV7-9 to TRBJ2-2; 7 bases agree with TRBD2. Unmatched junction bases numbered 19, after V lost 5 bases and J lost 7 bases. The CDR3 spans 18 residues. Germline loops: CDR1 SEHNR, CDR2 FQNEAQ (reference sequence). This CDR3 reads CASSLIQATTSPSGELFF. The CDR3, as DNA: TGTGCCAGCAGCCTCATACAGGCCACGACTAGCCCCAGCGGGGAGCTGTTTTTT.

This clonotype was detected only a few times. The rearrangement uses TRBV6-1 and TRBJ2-2; 9 bases line up with TRBD1. The CDR3 spans 15 residues. The junction had 7 bases not matched to a gene; V was cut back by 6 bases and J by 5 bases. The V gene's germline CDR1 is MNHNS and CDR2 SASEGT. The CDR3 coding sequence is TGTGCCAGCAGACAGGGGGCTGCGTATACCGGGGAGCTGTTTTTT. This translates into CASRQGAAYTGELFF.

The chain combines TRBV20-1 with TRBJ2-2; D not certain. Trimming pared 2 bases from V and 7 bases from J, leaving 11 bases between. The germline V gene has CDR1 DFQATT and CDR2 SNEGSKA (reference sequence). The CDR3 is 13 residues long. CDR3 amino acids: CSARSAVSGELFF. The CDR3 nucleotides read TGCAGTGCTAGAAGTGCGGTTAGCGGGGAGCTGTTTTTT.